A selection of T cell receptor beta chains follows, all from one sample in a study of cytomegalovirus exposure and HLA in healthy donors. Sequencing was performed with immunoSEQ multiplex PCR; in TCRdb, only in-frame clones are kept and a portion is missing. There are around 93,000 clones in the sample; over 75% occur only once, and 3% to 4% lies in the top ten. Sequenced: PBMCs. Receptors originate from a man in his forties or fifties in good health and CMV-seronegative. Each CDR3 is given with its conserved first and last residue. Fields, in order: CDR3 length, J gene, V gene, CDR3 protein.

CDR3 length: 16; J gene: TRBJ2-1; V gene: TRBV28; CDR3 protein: CASSSTAESSYNEQFF
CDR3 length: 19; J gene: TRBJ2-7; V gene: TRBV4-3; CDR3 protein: CASSLGGASGTPYHYEQYF
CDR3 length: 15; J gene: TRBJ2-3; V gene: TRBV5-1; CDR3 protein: CASSKEGQGSDTQYF
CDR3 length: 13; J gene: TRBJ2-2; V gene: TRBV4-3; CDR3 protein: CASSFSTTGELFF
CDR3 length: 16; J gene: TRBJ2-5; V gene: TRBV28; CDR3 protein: CASSSPGTGPLATQYF
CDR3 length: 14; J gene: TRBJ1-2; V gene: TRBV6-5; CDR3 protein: CASSSYRGSYGYTF
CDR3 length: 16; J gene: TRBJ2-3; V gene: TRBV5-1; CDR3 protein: CASSPPGQGDTDTQYF
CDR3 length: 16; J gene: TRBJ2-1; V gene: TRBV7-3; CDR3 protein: CASSFSGLAGANEQFF
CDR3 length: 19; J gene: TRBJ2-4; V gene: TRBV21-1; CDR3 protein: CASSENRDRGMRVKNIQYF
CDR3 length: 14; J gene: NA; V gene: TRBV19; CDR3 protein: CASSPRDWRNEQYF
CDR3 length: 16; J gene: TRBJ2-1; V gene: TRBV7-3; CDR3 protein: CASSWGVRGSGSEQFF
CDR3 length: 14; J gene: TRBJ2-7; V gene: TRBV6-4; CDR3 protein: CASSDRQGGNEQYF
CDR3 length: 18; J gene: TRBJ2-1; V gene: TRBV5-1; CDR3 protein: CASSLGGAGTSGYNEQFF
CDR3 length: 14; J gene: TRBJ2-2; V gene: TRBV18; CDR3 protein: CASSPPQTPGELFF
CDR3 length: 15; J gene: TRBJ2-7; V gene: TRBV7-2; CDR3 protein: CASSLYPGQPYEQYF
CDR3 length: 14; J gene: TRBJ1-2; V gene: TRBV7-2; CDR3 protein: CASSLEGYNYGYTF
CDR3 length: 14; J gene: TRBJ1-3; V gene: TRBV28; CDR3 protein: CASSSTGRGNTIYF
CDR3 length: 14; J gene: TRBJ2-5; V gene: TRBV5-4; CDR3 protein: CASSLTGGGETQYF
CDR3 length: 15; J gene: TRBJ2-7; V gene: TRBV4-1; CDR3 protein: CASSQVPLLLYEQYF
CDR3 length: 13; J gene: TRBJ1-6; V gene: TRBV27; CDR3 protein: CATRTGTRSPLHF
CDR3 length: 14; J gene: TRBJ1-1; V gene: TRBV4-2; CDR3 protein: CASSHHTGDTEAFF
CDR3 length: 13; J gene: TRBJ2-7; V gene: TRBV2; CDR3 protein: CASSLGSSYEQYF
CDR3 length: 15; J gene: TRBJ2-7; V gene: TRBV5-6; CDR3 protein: CASSQPGLVTYEQYF
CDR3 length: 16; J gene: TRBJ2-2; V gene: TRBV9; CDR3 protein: CASSRLAGGLNGELFF